Shown below are 13 T cell receptor beta chains from a single sample sequenced in a study of blood T cell repertoires in COVID-19 (dated by TCRdb to 2018 to 2021). The library relied on the immunoSEQ multiplex PCR assay. As stored in TCRdb, this immuneACCESS dataset retains in-frame rearrangements with V and J assigned. A fraction of the clones does not appear; measured against another copy, unresolved V genes explain less than half of the discrepancy, and the remainder lacks a known reason. The sample records around 260,000 clones, about 85% of which are singletons. Jointly, the top ten make up 0.75% to 0.95% of the sample. Sequenced sample: peripheral blood. These receptors all stem from a human donor with COVID-19, enrolled during active disease. The donor label of this sample is uncertain.

CDR3 in amino acids: CASSVLNYRADYGYTF. The CDR3 DNA reads as TGTGCCAGTAGTGTCTTGAATTACAGAGCTGATTATGGCTACACCTTC. V gene TRBV19 combines with J gene TRBJ1-2; D call uncertain. The CDR3 has 16 residues. Per germline, CDR1 LNHDA and CDR2 SQIVND (reference sequence). Deletions cut 5 bases from V and 5 bases from J, with 21 bases between.

J is TRBJ2-7 and V is TRBV4-1; tentative D call: TRBD1 (6 bases). This CDR3 has 18 amino acids. V lost 4 bases and J 4 bases, leaving 26 bases between the germline ends. Germline V lookup: CDR1 MGHRA, CDR2 YSYEKL. The CDR3 region is CASSRLVLHSQGSYEQYF. CDR3 nucleotide sequence: TGCGCCAGCAGCCGCTTAGTTCTTCATTCACAGGGTTCTTACGAGCAGTACTTC.

This clone has only one observation. The V gene is TRBV7-2, the J gene TRBJ1-6, with D maybe TRBD1 (5 bases). Trimming removed 4 bases at V and 7 bases at J, with 11 bases between. Germline CDR1 SGHTA, CDR2 FQGNSA. The CDR3 contains 14 residues. CDR3 sequence: CASSSTSGNSPLHF. The DNA for the CDR3 is TGTGCCAGCAGCTCGACCTCAGGGAATTCACCCCTCCACTTT.

This clone has only a few counts. The V call is TRBV7-2, the J call TRBJ2-3, with 12 bases fitting TRBD2. The CDR3 runs 16 residues. Trimming removed 5 bases from V and 4 bases from J; junction bases left unmatched: 7. CDR1 is SGHTA, CDR2 FQGNSA, per germline. The CDR3, as DNA: TGTGCCAGCAGCGCCAACCTAGCGGGAGGGGCAGATACGCAGTATTTT. Its protein is CASSANLAGGADTQYF.

The chain joins TRBV20-1 to TRBJ2-7, with 9 bases aligning to TRBD2. The CDR3 has 14 amino acids. Germline loops: CDR1 DFQATT, CDR2 SNEGSKA (reference sequence). V trimming: 3 bases; J trimming: 2 bases; junction bases outside the gene matches: 5. CDR3 protein: CSASPAGGAYEQYF. The CDR3 DNA reads TGCAGTGCTAGTCCGGCGGGAGGGGCCTACGAGCAGTACTTC.

This chain joins TRBV5-6 and TRBJ2-5, with D possibly being TRBD1 (5 bases). V was trimmed by 0 bases and J by 2 bases, leaving 8 bases between them. Per the germline V gene, CDR1 is SGHDT and CDR2 is YYEEEE. The CDR3 has 14 residues. CDR3 loop: CASSLVGQQETQYF. The DNA for the CDR3 is TGTGCCAGCAGCTTGGTAGGACAACAAGAGACCCAGTACTTC. Filled out from reference TRBV5-6 and TRBJ2-5, the complete variable domain reads DAGVTQSPTHLIKTRGQQVTLRCSPKSGHDTVSWYQQALGQGPQFIFQYYEEEERQRGNFPDRFSGHQFPNYSSELNVNALLLGDSALYLCASSLVGQQETQYFGPGTRLLVL.

CDR3 coding DNA: TGTGCCTGGAGTGTTCAGGGGACCACTGAAGCTTTCTTT. Amino acids: CAWSVQGTTEAFF. The genes are TRBV30 and TRBJ1-1; TRBD1 might be the D (6 bases). Germline values: CDR1 GTSNPN, CDR2 SVGIG (reference sequence). Trimming took 0 bases from V and 4 from J, leaving 9 bases between them. The CDR3 has 13 residues.

This chain connects TRBV27 to TRBJ1-6, with D hard to call. The germline V and J ends were trimmed by 6 bases and 0 bases, with 9 bases remaining between them. The CDR3 runs to 15 residues. Germline V gene lookup returns CDR1 MNHEY and CDR2 SMNVEV (reference sequence). CDR3 protein: CASRPGSSYNSPLHF. CDR3 nucleotide sequence: TGTGCCAGCAGGCCTGGTAGCTCCTATAATTCACCCCTCCACTTT.

This clone turned up a few times. The chain is built from TRBV19 and TRBJ1-2, with a weak D call TRBD1 (5 bases). CDR1 is LNHDA, CDR2 SQIVND, per germline (reference sequence). Trimming took off 3 bases at V and 3 bases at J, with 8 bases between the two ends. This CDR3 has 13 residues. DNA of the CDR3: TGTGCCAGTAGTATGACGGGGGACTATGGCTACACCTTC. Encoded protein: CASSMTGDYGYTF.

The chain combines TRBV19 with TRBJ2-7; the match to TRBD2 covers 12 bases. Per germline, CDR1 LNHDA and CDR2 SQIVND (reference sequence). Trimming took 6 bases from V and 2 from J; bases not matched to a gene: 2. The CDR3 has 14 residues. CDR3: CASSGLAGTYEQYF. CDR3 bases: TGTGCCAGTAGCGGACTAGCGGGAACCTACGAGCAGTACTTC.

The chain joins TRBV29-1 to TRBJ2-2; perhaps TRBD1 as D (6 bases). The CDR3 has 12 amino acids. The germline V gene has CDR1 SQVTM and CDR2 ANQGSEA. Between the trimmed V and J ends, which lost 7 bases and 7 bases, there was a span of 13 bases. The CDR3 is CSGRRGFGELFF. CDR3 DNA sequence: TGCAGCGGACGCAGGGGATTCGGGGAGCTGTTTTTT.

The CDR3 here is CASSPRLAGSQFF. The CDR3 bases are TGTGCCAGCAGTCCAAGGTTGGCGGGATCTCAGTTCTTC. The V call is TRBV14, the J call TRBJ2-1; possible D gene TRBD2, 6 bases. V lost 6 bases, J lost 13 bases, and 19 bases lay in between. The CDR3 is 13 amino acids. CDR1 SGHDN and CDR2 FVKESK come from the germline V gene.

The chain carries TRBV28 and TRBJ1-6; D is possibly TRBD1 (5 bases). Germline assignment: CDR1 MDHEN and CDR2 SYDVKM. The CDR3 loop spans 15 amino acids. Trimming stripped 7 bases from V and 7 bases from J, with 17 bases between. The CDR3: CASTPLGGTNSPLHF. DNA of the CDR3: TGTGCCAGCACCCCCCTGGGGGGGACGAATTCACCCCTCCACTTT.